The 24 T cell receptor beta chains in this list originate from one sample, sequenced in a study of cytomegalovirus exposure and HLA in healthy donors. PCR was performed using 60 Vbeta and 13 Jbeta primers. Assay used: immunoSEQ multiplex PCR; TCRdb lists only in-frame clones, some missing. Of roughly 140,000 clones listed, roughly 85% are singletons. Sequencing was done on a sample of PBMCs. Receptor source: a male donor in good health and CMV-seronegative.

The V call is TRBV5-5, the J call TRBJ2-7; perhaps TRBD1 as D (6 bases). Trimming left V 3 bases short and J 1 base short, with 14 bases between. CDR1 is SGHKS, CDR2 YYEKEE, per germline (reference sequence). This CDR3 region has 15 residues. The CDR3 loop is CASSSRQELSYEQYF. The CDR3 nucleotides read TGTGCCAGCAGCTCCCGACAGGAGTTGTCCTACGAGCAGTACTTC.

The V and J genes are TRBV7-2 and TRBJ2-3, with D maybe TRBD2 (6 bases). CDR1 and CDR2 (germline): SGHTA, FQGNSA. V lost 4 bases and J lost 1, with 15 bases in between. The CDR3 has 16 amino acids. CDR3 residues: CASSSQRTGGTDTQYF. Here the CDR3 DNA reads TGTGCCAGCAGCTCCCAACGGACGGGGGGCACAGATACGCAGTATTTT.

The chain recombines TRBV5-1 with TRBJ2-5; possible D gene TRBD2, 6 bases. The DNA matches TRBJ2-7 better at its end, which makes the J call doubtful. This CDR3 spans 15 amino acids. Germline V lookup: CDR1 SGHRS, CDR2 YFSETQ. The CDR3 DNA sequence: TGCGCCAGCAGCTTGGAGGCGGGGCGATCCTACGAGCAGTACTTC. This gives the protein CASSLEAGRSYEQYF.

Regarding this clone: Other DNA sequences in the sample encode the same CDR3. The chain uses TRBV6-4 and TRBJ2-3; D might be TRBD2 (6 bases). The germline V and J ends were trimmed by 3 bases and 1 base, with 8 bases remaining between them. This CDR3 is 14 amino acids long. The germline gives CDR1 MRHNA, CDR2 SNTAGT. This CDR3 reads CASSEGGGTDTQYF. The CDR3 DNA reads as TGTGCCAGCAGTGAGGGGGGAGGCACAGATACGCAGTATTTT.

In this sample, this clone turned up once. This sequence joins TRBV7-2 and TRBJ2-7; 7 positions agree with TRBD1. The CDR3 loop spans 16 amino acids. The J segment lost 2 bases and the V segment lost 2 bases, leaving 9 bases of the junction unmatched. Germline CDR1 and CDR2: SGHTA and FQGNSA. The CDR3 DNA reads TGTGCCAGCAGCTTACGACAGGGCCCTAACGCCTACGAGCAGTACTTC. Its protein is CASSLRQGPNAYEQYF.

Only a few counts were recorded for this clone. This chain uses TRBV5-1 with TRBJ1-4; 10 nucleotides agree with TRBD1. V shed 5 bases and J 4 bases; nucleotides not matched to a gene: 5. There are 15 residues in the CDR3. Germline assignment: CDR1 SGHRS and CDR2 YFSETQ. The DNA for the CDR3 is TGCGCCAGCAGTCGGACAGGGGGGAGTAATGAAAAACTGTTTTTT. Its translation: CASSRTGGSNEKLFF.

The V gene is TRBV25-1, the J gene TRBJ2-5; 10 bases are shared with TRBD1. The CDR3 is made up of 16 amino acids. Germline V gene lookup returns CDR1 MGHDK and CDR2 SYGVNS. V dropped 2 bases and J dropped 2; count of bases not matched to a gene: 5. This CDR3 reads CASSELSGQGQETQYF. The CDR3 DNA sequence: TGTGCCAGCAGTGAACTTTCGGGACAGGGGCAAGAGACCCAGTACTTC. Complete variable domain (other parts from reference TRBV25-1 and TRBJ2-5): EADIYQTPRYLVIGTGKKITLECSQTMGHDKMYWYQQDPGMELHLIHYSYGVNSTEKGDLSSESTVSRIRTEHFPLTLESARPSHTSQYLCASSELSGQGQETQYFGPGTRLLVL.

Written as DNA, the CDR3 is TGTGCCAGCAGCTTACTAGACACAGATACGCAGTATTTT. Protein: CASSLLDTDTQYF. The chain combines TRBV7-7 with TRBJ2-3; no definite D call. The V end lost 2 bases, the J end lost 2 bases, and 5 bases lay between the germline ends. The CDR3 extends over 13 amino acids. Germline V gives CDR1 SSHAT, CDR2 FNYEAQ (reference sequence).

J is TRBJ2-2 and V is TRBV9, with 9 bases lining up with TRBD2. The CDR3 extends over 18 amino acids. The germline V gene has CDR1 SGDLS and CDR2 YYNGEE. J was trimmed by 0 bases and V by 0 bases; bases with no gene match: 6. The DNA of the CDR3 is TGTGCCAGCAGCGTAGGCCCTAGCGGGGAGTCGAACACCGGGGAGCTGTTTTTT. Its translation: CASSVGPSGESNTGELFF.

The chain employs TRBV25-1 and TRBJ2-7; D unclear. Germline V lookup: CDR1 MGHDK, CDR2 SYGVNS. Trimming took off 8 bases at V and 0 bases at J, with 17 bases between the two ends. CDR3 length: 15 amino acids. CDR3 sequence (DNA): TGTGCCAGCGCCGTCTCAGAGGCCTCCTCCTACGAGCAGTACTTC. This gives the protein CASAVSEASSYEQYF.

The chain uses TRBV4-1 and TRBJ1-1; D call uncertain. This CDR3 contains 16 residues. CDR1 and CDR2 from the germline V gene are MGHRA and YSYEKL. Trimming stripped 1 base from V and 0 bases from J, with 12 bases between. CDR3 DNA: TGCGCCAGCAGCCAAGCGCGGGAGGGCTTGAACACTGAAGCTTTCTTT. Translating it yields CASSQAREGLNTEAFF.

This clone was seen a few times. The same CDR3 is also encoded by other DNA sequences in this sample. The CDR3 bases are TGTGCCAGCAGGCGGGGTGAAAAACTGTTTTTT. Protein sequence: CASRRGEKLFF. The J gene is TRBJ1-4, the V gene TRBV27; D uncertain. Trimming cost V 6 bases and J 7 bases, with 6 bases left between them. Germline lookup yields CDR1 MNHEY and CDR2 SMNVEV (reference sequence). This CDR3 is built from 11 residues.

This rearrangement joins TRBV19 to TRBJ1-1, with unresolved D. The CDR3 spans 16 residues. V lost 1 base, J lost 4 bases, and 16 bases lay in between. CDR1 and CDR2 (germline): LNHDA, SQIVND (reference sequence). The CDR3: CASSIGAANPFTEAFF. In DNA form, the CDR3 reads TGTGCCAGTAGTATAGGGGCCGCAAACCCCTTCACTGAAGCTTTCTTT.

The chain uses TRBV5-6 and TRBJ2-7; D may be TRBD2 (7 bases). Deletions cut 0 bases from V and 0 bases from J, with 13 bases between. This CDR3 contains 16 residues. CDR1 and CDR2 (germline): SGHDT, YYEEEE. The CDR3 reads CASSLGGRGSSYEQYF. The CDR3 region has the DNA TGTGCCAGCAGCTTGGGGGGGAGGGGGAGCTCCTACGAGCAGTACTTC.

The chain employs TRBV7-8 and TRBJ2-7; tentatively, D is TRBD2 (5 bases). This CDR3 spans 13 amino acids. Trimming took off 3 bases at V and 2 bases at J, with 8 bases between the two ends. Germline V CDR1 and CDR2: SGHVS, FQNEAQ. CDR3 amino acids: CASSFAGAYEQYF. CDR3 nucleotides: TGTGCCAGCAGCTTCGCGGGCGCCTACGAGCAGTACTTC. Drawing the rest from reference TRBV7-8 and TRBJ2-7, the complete variable domain is GAGVSQSPRYKVAKRGQDVALRCDPISGHVSLFWYQQALGQGPEFLTYFQNEAQLDKSGLPSDRFFAERPEGSVSTLKIQRTQQEDSAVYLCASSFAGAYEQYFGPGTRLTVT.

The CDR3 region has the DNA TGCGCCAGCAGCTTGGGTCAGGGTCGTGGCTACACCTTC. As protein: CASSLGQGRGYTF. The rearrangement links TRBV5-1 to TRBJ1-2; D perhaps matches TRBD1 (5 bases). The CDR3 extends over 13 amino acids. CDR1 and CDR2 from the germline V gene are SGHRS and YFSETQ. The ends were cut back, 0 bases at V and 7 bases at J, with 10 bases in the middle.

V and J are TRBV6-6 and TRBJ1-5; D possibly corresponds to TRBD1 (5 bases). Germline V gene lookup returns CDR1 MNHNY and CDR2 SVGAGI (reference sequence). Trimming left V 0 bases short and J 2 bases short, with 11 bases between. CDR3 length: 16 residues. This chain's CDR3 is CASSYSGVERNQPQHF. In DNA form, the CDR3 reads TGTGCCAGCAGTTACTCAGGGGTAGAGCGCAATCAGCCCCAGCATTTT.

This clone was recorded only once. The rearrangement uses TRBV4-3 and TRBJ2-3; TRBD2 might be the D (6 bases). Germline CDR1 LGHNA, CDR2 YSLEER. This CDR3 region has 18 residues. The germline V and J ends were trimmed by 2 bases and 6 bases, with 24 bases remaining between them. CDR3 coding DNA: TGCGCCAGCAGCCAAAGGGGATTCAGCGGGTTTGTGATCGATACGCAGTATTTT. It translates to CASSQRGFSGFVIDTQYF.

The chain is built from TRBV15 and TRBJ2-3, with TRBD2 matching over 10 bases. The V and J ends lost 0 bases and 2 bases, in that order; junction bases with no gene match: 5. The CDR3 sequence is 17 residues long. Germline values: CDR1 LNHNV, CDR2 YYDKDF (reference sequence). CDR3 sequence reads: CATSRDLAGGVTDTQYF. The CDR3 region has the DNA TGTGCCACCAGCAGAGATTTAGCGGGGGGAGTCACAGATACGCAGTATTTT.

V is TRBV5-6 and J is TRBJ1-1; 7 bases map to TRBD1. The CDR3 runs to 11 residues. The trim removed 3 bases at V and 11 bases at J, leaving 4 bases unmatched. Germline CDR1 and CDR2: SGHDT and YYEEEE. The CDR3 region is CASSSTGYAFF. The CDR3 DNA follows: TGTGCCAGCAGCTCGACAGGGTATGCTTTCTTT.

The chain uses TRBV5-4 and TRBJ2-4, with D maybe TRBD1 (5 bases). CDR3 length: 14 amino acids. Trimming shortened V by 0 bases and J by 6 bases, and 10 bases separated the two germline ends. Germline lookup yields CDR1 SGHNT and CDR2 YYREEE (reference sequence). CDR3 DNA: TGTGCCAGCAGCTTGGGGGGCCAGGGAAACATTCAGTACTTC. Its protein is CASSLGGQGNIQYF.

The rearrangement joins TRBV19 to TRBJ1-5; D gene uncertain. Germline CDR1 and CDR2: LNHDA and SQIVND (reference sequence). V was clipped by 1 base and J by 7 bases, with 5 bases between them. This CDR3 has 12 amino acids. The CDR3: CASSIVSQPQHF. For the CDR3, the DNA is TGTGCCAGTAGTATAGTCTCCCAGCCCCAGCATTTT.

There are a few counts of this clone. The V gene is TRBV6-6, the J gene TRBJ2-3, with 8 bases matching TRBD1. CDR3 length: 13 residues. Germline V lookup: CDR1 MNHNY, CDR2 SVGAGI (reference sequence). V trimming: 5 bases; J trimming: 6 bases; junction bases outside the gene matches: 4. CDR3 DNA sequence: TGTGCCAGCAGTCAGGGGGCTACGGATACGCAGTATTTT. Protein: CASSQGATDTQYF.

This chain joins TRBV7-2 and TRBJ1-5; D possibly corresponds to TRBD1 (5 bases). CDR1 and CDR2 from the germline V gene are SGHTA and FQGNSA. V was cut by 2 bases and J by 4 bases, with 15 bases left in between. The CDR3 loop spans 16 amino acids. CDR3 sequence reads: CASSLWGQTPNQPQHF. CDR3 bases: TGTGCCAGCAGCTTATGGGGCCAGACACCGAATCAGCCCCAGCATTTT.